One sample yielded the 8 T cell receptor beta chains listed below, sequenced in a study of technical replicates of blood from a few donors. The data were produced by immunoSEQ multiplex PCR, yet TCRdb's version contains in-frame clones alone and is incomplete. The sample yields some 87,000 clones, nearly 95% seen once. The sequenced sample was T cells isolated from PBMCs. The source is a human donor in good health.

This clone was seen only once. V usage is TRBV27 and J usage is TRBJ1-1; 7 nucleotides match TRBD1. The CDR3 length is 13 residues. CDR1 is MNHEY, CDR2 SMNVEV, per germline (reference sequence). V shed 4 bases, J shed 8 bases, and the junction held 7 bases outside the gene matches. The CDR3 sequence is CASSWGIQGEAFF. As DNA, the CDR3 is TGTGCCAGCAGTTGGGGAATACAGGGGGAAGCTTTCTTT.

The gene calls are TRBV19 and TRBJ1-5, with a possible D match to TRBD1 (6 bases). There are 14 residues in the CDR3. Germline V gene lookup returns CDR1 LNHDA and CDR2 SQIVND (reference sequence). Trimming pared 3 bases from V and 4 bases from J, leaving 10 bases between. The CDR3 spells CASSMYRDNQPQHF. DNA for the CDR3: TGTGCCAGTAGTATGTACAGGGATAATCAGCCCCAGCATTTT. The whole variable domain, filled in from reference TRBV19 and TRBJ1-5, reads DGGITQSPKYLFRKEGQNVTLSCEQNLNHDAMYWYRQDPGQGLRLIYYSQIVNDFQKGDIAEGYSVSREKKESFPLTVTSAQKNPTAFYLCASSMYRDNQPQHFGDGTRLSIL.

V gene TRBV7-8 combines with J gene TRBJ2-5; D perhaps matches TRBD1 (5 bases). This CDR3 is built from 17 residues. Deletions cut 5 bases from V and 2 bases from J, with 21 bases between. Germline V gives CDR1 SGHVS, CDR2 FQNEAQ. CDR3 bases: TGTGCCAGCAGCCCAGAAAAGACAACAGGAAATCAAGAGACCCAGTACTTC. Translating it yields CASSPEKTTGNQETQYF.

The CDR3 nucleotides read TGTGCCAGCAGTGTTGGACAGGGGGACGGCTACACCTTC. This encodes CASSVGQGDGYTF. The V call is TRBV27, the J call TRBJ1-2; 10 bases line up with TRBD1. V lost 5 bases and J lost 8; bases outside the gene matches: 5. This CDR3 spans 13 amino acids. CDR1 and CDR2 (germline): MNHEY, SMNVEV (reference sequence).

J is TRBJ1-2 and V is TRBV10-3; D is unresolved. The CDR3 sequence is 15 residues long. The germline V gene has CDR1 ENHRY and CDR2 SYGVKD. Trimming shortened V by 11 bases and J by 4 bases, and 23 bases separated the two germline ends. This CDR3 reads CAPPDTVRIFYGYTF. In DNA form, the CDR3 reads TGTGCCCCCCCGGATACAGTCCGGATCTTCTATGGCTACACCTTC.

A few counts support this clone. This sequence joins TRBV6-4 and TRBJ2-2; D uncertain. V lost 4 bases to trimming and J lost 3 bases, with 6 bases between them. The germline V gene encodes CDR1 MRHNA and CDR2 SNTAGT. This CDR3 contains 13 residues. The CDR3 DNA sequence: TGTGCCAGCAGTGCCGACTACACCGGGGAGCTGTTTTTT. Its translation: CASSADYTGELFF.

This sequence joins TRBV30 and TRBJ1-4, with TRBD1 as a possible D gene (5 bases). Trimming removed 5 bases at V and 7 bases at J, with 14 bases between. Looked up from germline, CDR1 is GTSNPN and CDR2 is SVGIG (reference sequence). This CDR3 comprises 13 residues. For the CDR3, the DNA is TGTGCCTGGGCTCGGGGGGGTGGTGAAAAACTGTTTTTT. Translation gives CAWARGGGEKLFF.

J is TRBJ2-1 and V is TRBV5-1; tentatively, D is TRBD1 (5 bases). The CDR3 is 14 amino acids. The ends were cut back, 6 bases at V and 0 bases at J, with 10 bases in the middle. Germline CDR1 and CDR2: SGHRS and YFSETQ. The CDR3 sequence is CASTRTNSYNEQFF. CDR3 nucleotides: TGCGCCAGCACCCGGACAAACTCCTACAATGAGCAGTTCTTC.